The 25 T cell receptor beta chains given below trace back to one sample, sequenced in a study of human T cells and chemical hapten exposure. TCRdb processed the RACE reads anew with MiXCR; each CDR3 protein has one entry. The repertoire holds some 180,000 distinct CDR3 sequences, with around 23% as singletons. Time point specified: patch test 3, about 24 weeks after DPC sensitization. Regarding treatment: therapeutic diphenylcyclopropenone sensitization with weekly scalp DPC. The sample in question was whole blood, obtained in connection with sensitization to the hapten diphenylcyclopropenone (DPC). The receptors originated from a woman between 40 and 50 years old with alopecia areata. Some clones in this sample may be carry-over from other donors' samples.

This clonotype came up a few times. The rearrangement joins TRBV28 to TRBJ2-7; 7 positions agree with TRBD2. Trimming at V came to 4 bases and at J to 4 bases, leaving 7 bases not matched to a gene. The V gene's germline CDR1 is MDHEN and CDR2 SYDVKM. The CDR3 spans 14 residues. For the CDR3, the DNA is TGTGCCAGCAGTTCCCCCGGGGGGTCGTACGAGCAGTACTTC. Its protein product is CASSSPGGSYEQYF.

This clonotype was counted many times. The V and J genes are TRBV4-2 and TRBJ2-3; 9 nucleotides match TRBD1. Germline CDR1 reads LGHNA; CDR2 reads YNFKEQ. With V trimmed by 1 base and J by 5 bases, 1 base remained unmatched. This CDR3 comprises 14 residues. The CDR3 DNA reads TGTGCCAGCAGCCAAGGACAGGGGGGAGATACGCAGTATTTT. Translated: CASSQGQGGDTQYF.

This clonotype has more than one count but fewer than ten. This sequence joins TRBV5-1 and TRBJ2-7; maybe TRBD2 (5 bases). From germline, CDR1 is SGHRS and CDR2 YFSETQ. V gave up 4 bases and J gave up 1 base, with 12 bases separating them. The CDR3 spans 14 residues. The chain's CDR3 is CASSLMTGSYEQYF. The DNA for the CDR3 is TGCGCCAGCAGCCTTATGACGGGATCCTACGAGCAGTACTTC.

The chain carries TRBV30 and TRBJ1-1, with D perhaps TRBD1 (6 bases). The CDR3 extends over 14 amino acids. The germline V and J ends were trimmed by 4 bases and 5 bases, with 17 bases remaining between them. Germline lookup yields CDR1 GTSNPN and CDR2 SVGIG (reference sequence). CDR3 sequence: CAWTSRGGGTEAFF. CDR3 bases: TGTGCCTGGACCTCAAGGGGGGGTGGTACTGAAGCTTTCTTT.

The rearrangement joins TRBV6-1 to TRBJ1-5; the D gene is possibly TRBD1 (6 bases). CDR1 and CDR2 from the germline V gene are MNHNS and SASEGT. This CDR3 has 17 amino acids. V was cut by 4 bases and J by 0 bases, with 16 bases left in between. The CDR3: CASSVTGAVVSNQPQHF. In DNA, the CDR3 is TGTGCCAGCAGTGTAACGGGGGCGGTGGTTAGCAATCAGCCCCAGCATTTT.

V usage is TRBV7-2 and J usage is TRBJ2-2, with 13 positions matching TRBD2. The germline V gene encodes CDR1 SGHTA and CDR2 FQGNSA. The CDR3 contains 15 residues. With V trimmed by 4 bases and J by 8 bases, 4 bases remained unmatched. The CDR3 region has the DNA TGTGCCAGCAGCTCGGGACTAGCGGGAACGGGGGAGCTGTTTTTT. This encodes CASSSGLAGTGELFF.

There are a few counts of this clonotype. The J gene is TRBJ2-1, the V gene TRBV6-2 or TRBV6-3, with TRBD2 matching over 11 bases. V was clipped by 6 bases and J by 3 bases; unmatched bases: 7. CDR3 size: 16 residues. In germline, CDR1 is MNHEY, CDR2 SVGEGT. The CDR3 is CASSRSLAGGYNEQFF. CDR3 in DNA: TGTGCCAGCAGCCGCTCTCTAGCGGGAGGCTACAATGAGCAGTTCTTC.

This clonotype was detected ten times or more. The chain links TRBV20-1 to TRBJ2-7; TRBD2 matches at 8 bases. Germline V gives CDR1 DFQATT, CDR2 SNEGSKA (reference sequence). J lost 4 bases, V lost 8 bases, and 16 bases had no gene match. There are 15 residues in the CDR3. The CDR3 is CSQAPGTRGSYEQYF. The CDR3 region has the DNA TGCAGTCAAGCCCCCGGGACTAGGGGTTCTTACGAGCAGTACTTC.

The J gene is TRBJ2-7, the V gene TRBV29-1, with TRBD1 as a possible D gene (7 bases). Trimming removed 4 bases at V and 4 bases at J, with 17 bases between. Germline V gene data show CDR1 as SQVTM and CDR2 as ANQGSEA. The CDR3 has 14 residues. This CDR3 is CSVVVGRGAYEQYF. In DNA, the CDR3 is TGCAGCGTTGTAGTTGGCAGGGGGGCGTACGAGCAGTACTTC.

The chain links TRBV19 to TRBJ2-7; 7 bases line up with TRBD2. The CDR3 is 14 residues long. J gave up 4 bases and V 5 bases, and 8 bases lay outside the gene matches. CDR1 and CDR2 from the germline V gene are LNHDA and SQIVND (reference sequence). The CDR3 DNA reads as TGTGCCAGTAGTGCTACGGGAGGATCATACGAGCAGTACTTC. This sequence encodes CASSATGGSYEQYF.

This clonotype was seen a handful of times. This chain joins TRBV6-2 or TRBV6-3 and TRBJ2-4; the D gene is possibly TRBD2 (6 bases). V was pared by 7 bases and J by 0 bases, with 10 bases between. This CDR3 is built from 14 residues. Germline-derived CDR1 and CDR2 are MNHEY and SVGEGT. CDR3 amino acids: CASIRAGAKNIQYF. The CDR3 coding sequence is TGTGCCAGCATCAGAGCGGGAGCCAAAAACATTCAGTACTTC.

This clonotype was seen a handful of times. The J gene is TRBJ1-6, the V gene TRBV18; TRBD1 matches at 9 bases. Germline CDR1 reads KGHSH; CDR2 reads LQKENI. V lost 2 bases to trimming and J lost 7 bases; unmatched junction nucleotides: 6. The CDR3 totals 16 residues. The CDR3 nucleotides are TGTGCCAGCTCACCAACAGGGGGCGAGGGAAATTCACCCCTCCACTTT. It is translated as CASSPTGGEGNSPLHF.

This clonotype came up a few times. CDR3 region: CASSLRGGQGTTFF. DNA of the CDR3: TGTGCCAGCAGTTTAAGGGGGGGACAGGGTACAACTTTCTTT. This chain links TRBV28 with TRBJ1-1, with TRBD1 matching 9 bases. After removal of 2 bases from V and 12 bases from J, the junction contained 10 bases not matched to a gene. The CDR3 sequence is 14 residues long. CDR1 MDHEN and CDR2 SYDVKM come from the germline V gene.

The chain is built from TRBV24-1 and TRBJ2-1; 11 nucleotides line up with TRBD2. Germline-derived CDR1 and CDR2 are KGHDR and SFDVKD. V lost 2 bases to trimming and J lost 4 bases; unmatched junction nucleotides: 3. The CDR3 length is 16 residues. The CDR3 region has the DNA TGTGCCACCAGTGATTCGGGACTAGCGGAGTACAATGAGCAGTTCTTC. Translation gives CATSDSGLAEYNEQFF.

V is TRBV27 and J is TRBJ2-1; D call uncertain. Germline V CDR1 and CDR2: MNHEY, SMNVEV (reference sequence). V was shortened by 8 bases and J by 6 bases, with 14 bases between the two germline ends. The length of the CDR3 is 13 residues. In DNA form, the CDR3 reads TGTGCCAGCTCAAACTACCCCCGCAATGAGCAGTTCTTC. Protein: CASSNYPRNEQFF.

This clonotype was recorded a few times. The V call is TRBV11-3, the J call TRBJ2-1; TRBD1 matches 7 bases. From germline, CDR1 is SGHNT and CDR2 YENEEA. V dropped 5 bases and J dropped 5; count of bases not matched to a gene: 9. The length of the CDR3 is 15 residues. The CDR3 is CASSRHGQVHNEQFF. Written as DNA, the CDR3 is TGTGCCAGCAGCCGGCACGGACAGGTTCACAATGAGCAGTTCTTC.

This clonotype was counted a few times. This sequence joins TRBV20-1 and TRBJ1-4; tentative D call: TRBD1 (5 bases). The V gene's germline CDR1 is DFQATT and CDR2 SNEGSKA (reference sequence). The CDR3 has 13 residues. V dropped 4 bases and J dropped 3 bases, with 9 bases sitting between them. The CDR3 is CSATRTSNEKLFF. For the CDR3, the DNA is TGCAGTGCTACGCGGACATCTAATGAAAAACTGTTTTTT.

The rearrangement links TRBV12-3 or TRBV12-4 to TRBJ1-6; 9 bases map to TRBD1. The trim removed 6 bases at V and 7 bases at J, leaving 4 bases unmatched. This CDR3 has 14 residues. The CDR3 nucleotides read TGTGCCAGCAGGCCCGGGACAGGGAATTCACCCCTCCACTTT. Translated: CASRPGTGNSPLHF.

The chain is built from TRBV7-2 and TRBJ1-6; 7 bases match TRBD1. Germline V gene data show CDR1 as SGHTA and CDR2 as FQGNSA. The V and J ends lost 5 bases and 6 bases, in that order; junction bases with no gene match: 7. The CDR3 covers 15 residues. The CDR3 nucleotides are TGTGCCAGCAGCGTTCAGGGGGTCGGTAATTCACCCCTCCACTTT. It translates to CASSVQGVGNSPLHF.

This clonotype was observed at least ten times. This chain uses TRBV7-2 with TRBJ2-7; TRBD1 or TRBD2 may be the D gene (5 bases each). Trimming removed 4 bases at V and 4 bases at J, with 11 bases between. Germline CDR1 and CDR2: SGHTA and FQGNSA. The CDR3 covers 13 residues. DNA for the CDR3: TGTGCCAGCAGCTCTCGGGACGGGTACGAGCAGTACTTC. It encodes CASSSRDGYEQYF. The variable domain in full, completed from reference TRBV7-2 and TRBJ2-7, reads GAGVSQSPSNKVTEKGKDVELRCDPISGHTALYWYRQSLGQGLEFLIYFQGNSAPDKSGLPSDRFSAERTGGSVSTLTIQRTQQEDSAVYLCASSSRDGYEQYFGPGTRLTVT.

This clonotype appeared a few times. The chain carries TRBV7-2 and TRBJ2-5; 8 nucleotides line up with TRBD2. The ends lost 3 bases at V and 2 bases at J; junction bases unmatched: 5. CDR1 and CDR2 from the germline V gene are SGHTA and FQGNSA. This CDR3 has 15 amino acids. The CDR3 region is CASSLTSVAQETQYF. The CDR3 region has the DNA TGTGCCAGCAGCTTGACTAGCGTAGCTCAAGAGACCCAGTACTTC. Looking up the rest from reference TRBV7-2 and TRBJ2-5 gives the full variable domain: GAGVSQSPSNKVTEKGKDVELRCDPISGHTALYWYRQSLGQGLEFLIYFQGNSAPDKSGLPSDRFSAERTGGSVSTLTIQRTQQEDSAVYLCASSLTSVAQETQYFGPGTRLLVL.

This clonotype was observed a handful of times. The germline gene is not matched at one end of the junction; a read error may be the cause. The rearrangement links TRBV7-9 to TRBJ2-7; D perhaps matches TRBD1 (5 bases). Germline CDR1 is SEHNR and CDR2 is FQNEAQ (reference sequence). The CDR3 contains 13 residues. The CDR3 nucleotides read TGTGCCAGCAGTTTCCCAACTGACAGAGTTGGGTATTTC. Translated: CASSFPTDRVGYF.

This clonotype was picked up a small number of times. The rearrangement uses TRBV28 and TRBJ2-5; D is possibly TRBD2 (6 bases). V lost 6 bases and J 2 bases, leaving 16 bases between the germline ends. Germline-derived CDR1 and CDR2 are MDHEN and SYDVKM. The CDR3 totals 15 residues. CDR3 loop: CASSSVGSLQETQYF. Here the CDR3 DNA reads TGTGCCAGCAGCTCGGTCGGGAGCTTGCAAGAGACCCAGTACTTC.

In its sample, this clonotype was seen a few times. J is TRBJ2-7 and V is TRBV7-2; D is undetermined. The V gene lost 1 base and the J gene lost 6 bases, with 10 bases spanning the gap. Germline CDR1 reads SGHTA; CDR2 reads FQGNSA. The CDR3 is made up of 13 amino acids. This CDR3 reads CASSLGGPSEQYF. The CDR3 DNA reads TGTGCCAGCAGCTTAGGAGGCCCAAGCGAGCAGTACTTC.

The chain has TRBV7-2 and TRBJ1-2; 7 nucleotides agree with TRBD1. The V segment lost 5 bases and the J segment 6 bases; nucleotides outside the gene matches: 6. There are 13 residues in the CDR3. The V gene's germline CDR1 is SGHTA and CDR2 FQGNSA. CDR3 protein: CASSPDRSNGYTF. In DNA form, the CDR3 reads TGTGCCAGCAGCCCGGACAGGAGCAATGGCTACACCTTC.